The 23 T cell receptor beta chains given below trace back to one sample, sequenced in a study of T cell repertoires in cytomegalovirus infection. TCRdb re-called the reads with MiXCR, one entry per CDR3 protein. This sample has about 260,000 distinct CDR3 sequences, with roughly 13% found just once. Source material: PBMCs. The receptors come from a human donor in good health (CMV status not recorded). Some clones in this sample may be carry-over from other donors' samples.

This clonotype was observed a handful of times. This chain connects TRBV5-1 to TRBJ2-1; TRBD2 aligns across 13 bases. J lost 5 bases, V lost 5 bases, and 4 bases had no gene match. The CDR3 totals 15 residues. Per germline, CDR1 SGHRS and CDR2 YFSETQ. CDR3 bases: TGCGCCAGCAGTTCTACTAGCGGGAGGGACAATGAGCAGTTCTTC. It codes for CASSSTSGRDNEQFF.

V and J are TRBV20-1 and TRBJ2-7; 10 bases agree with TRBD2. Trimming cost V 6 bases and J 2 bases; bases outside gene matches: 7. CDR3 size: 14 residues. CDR1 DFQATT and CDR2 SNEGSKA come from the germline V gene (reference sequence). As DNA, the CDR3 is TGCAGTGCCCGTAGCGGGAGGACTGCCTACGAGCAGTACTTC. Amino acids: CSARSGRTAYEQYF.

The chain links TRBV5-1 to TRBJ2-3; D call uncertain. The V end was cut by 4 bases, the J end by 2 bases, with 11 bases between. The CDR3 length is 14 residues. The germline gives CDR1 SGHRS, CDR2 YFSETQ. This CDR3 is CASSPPRPTDTQYF. CDR3 DNA: TGCGCCAGCAGCCCCCCGAGACCCACAGATACGCAGTATTTT. The whole variable domain, remainder taken from reference TRBV5-1 and TRBJ2-3, is KAGVTQTPRYLIKTRGQQVTLSCSPISGHRSVSWYQQTPGQGLQFLFEYFSETQRNKGNFPGRFSGRQFSNSRSEMNVSTLELGDSALYLCASSPPRPTDTQYFGPGTRLTVL.

At least ten counts were recorded for this clonotype. The CDR3 DNA sequence: TGTGCCAGCATCCAGGGCCCGAGCTCCTACGAGCAGTACTTC. As protein: CASIQGPSSYEQYF. V gene TRBV7-4 combines with J gene TRBJ2-7, with D possibly TRBD1 on 5 matching bases. V was cut by 7 bases and J by 0 bases, with 13 bases left in between. The CDR3 length is 14 residues. Germline loops: CDR1 SGHVT, CDR2 SQSDAQ.

There are many counts of this clonotype. CDR3 sequence (DNA): TGCAGTGCTAGAGATGGGCCGAAAACCGACAGGGGGTTCGGTGAGCAGTTCTTC. It specifies CSARDGPKTDRGFGEQFF. The rearrangement joins TRBV20-1 to TRBJ2-1; TRBD1 matches at 9 bases. The CDR3 extends over 18 amino acids. J was trimmed by 9 bases and V by 0 bases; bases with no gene match: 18. Germline lookup yields CDR1 DFQATT and CDR2 SNEGSKA (reference sequence).

The sample holds a few counts of this clonotype. The V call is TRBV5-4, the J call TRBJ1-1, with TRBD1 matching 7 bases. Germline CDR1 and CDR2: SGHNT and YYREEE (reference sequence). The V and J ends lost 2 bases and 1 base, in that order; junction bases with no gene match: 5. The CDR3 has 15 amino acids. CDR3 nucleotides: TGTGCCAGCAGCTTTCCGGGACAGCCGAACACTGAAGCTTTCTTT. Its translation is CASSFPGQPNTEAFF.

This clonotype was counted at least ten times. V is TRBV20-1 and J is TRBJ1-5, with D possibly being TRBD1 (5 bases). CDR1 is DFQATT, CDR2 SNEGSKA, per germline (reference sequence). The CDR3 contains 14 residues. The ends were cut back, 2 bases at V and 1 base at J, with 9 bases in the middle. In nucleotides, the CDR3 is TGCAGTGCTAGACAGGGTGGAAGCAATCAGCCCCAGCATTTT. Protein product: CSARQGGSNQPQHF.

This clonotype was seen only a few times. V is TRBV20-1 and J is TRBJ2-5; D may be TRBD1 or TRBD2 (5 bases each). Germline V lookup: CDR1 DFQATT, CDR2 SNEGSKA (reference sequence). The CDR3 length is 13 residues. V was cut by 6 bases and J by 5 bases, with 16 bases left in between. Here the CDR3 DNA reads TGCAGTGCCCACTATGACGGGGCGGAGACCCAGTACTTC. Translation: CSAHYDGAETQYF.

This chain links TRBV19 with TRBJ1-5, with D unresolved. Germline V gene lookup returns CDR1 LNHDA and CDR2 SQIVND (reference sequence). V was trimmed by 7 bases and J by 4 bases, leaving 17 bases between them. The CDR3 sequence is 15 residues long. CDR3 sequence (DNA): TGTGCCAGTACCTTACGGGCCGACGGAAATCAGCCCCAGCATTTT. Translation gives CASTLRADGNQPQHF.

In regard to this clonotype: The conserved final phenylalanine or tryptophan is absent from the CDR3, which likely points to a read error. The V call is TRBV11-2, the J call TRBJ2-3, with 10 nucleotides matching TRBD2. Germline CDR1 and CDR2: SGHAT and FQNNGV. J lost 3 bases, V lost 5 bases, and 8 bases had no gene match. CDR3 size: 16 residues. CDR3 sequence (DNA): TGTGCCAGCAGCCTGCTAGCGGGGGCCCCAACAGATACGCAGTATCTT. Protein product: CASSLLAGAPTDTQYL.

This clonotype was seen many times. The chain uses TRBV7-2 and TRBJ2-5; a possible D gene is TRBD2 (5 bases). Trimming took 2 bases from V and 4 from J, leaving 11 bases between them. CDR1 is SGHTA and CDR2 is FQGNSA in the germline V gene. The CDR3 totals 14 residues. The CDR3 DNA reads as TGTGCCAGCAGCTTATCTCTCGGGATAGAGACCCAGTACTTC. Translated: CASSLSLGIETQYF.

The CDR3 here is CASTTVTGENQPQHF. CDR3 in DNA: TGTGCCAGCACTACGGTGACAGGCGAAAATCAGCCCCAGCATTTT. The chain has TRBV2 and TRBJ1-5, with D tentatively TRBD1 (6 bases). CDR3 length: 15 residues. In germline, CDR1 is SNHLY, CDR2 FYNNEI. Trimming left V 7 bases short and J 4 bases short, with 17 bases between.

The chain has TRBV3-1 and TRBJ2-1; TRBD2 might be the D (5 bases). The CDR3 is made up of 12 amino acids. Germline assignment: CDR1 LGHDT and CDR2 YNNKEL (reference sequence). V lost 2 bases and J 10 bases, leaving 9 bases between the germline ends. CDR3 DNA sequence: TGTGCCAGCAGCCAACCTAGCAGGGAGCAGTTCTTC. Protein sequence: CASSQPSREQFF.

The chain combines TRBV7-8 with TRBJ2-7, with D perhaps matching TRBD2 (6 bases). V lost 2 bases and J 0 bases, leaving 20 bases between the germline ends. CDR1 and CDR2 (germline): SGHVS, FQNEAQ. The CDR3 is 18 residues long. CDR3 sequence: CASSLTFTGVGSSYEQYF. The CDR3 DNA reads TGTGCCAGCAGCTTAACCTTCACGGGGGTAGGAAGCTCCTACGAGCAGTACTTC. The full variable domain, completed using reference TRBV7-8 and TRBJ2-7, is GAGVSQSPRYKVAKRGQDVALRCDPISGHVSLFWYQQALGQGPEFLTYFQNEAQLDKSGLPSDRFFAERPEGSVSTLKIQRTQQEDSAVYLCASSLTFTGVGSSYEQYFGPGTRLTVT.

At least ten counts were recorded for this clonotype. V usage is TRBV7-2 and J usage is TRBJ2-5; 7 positions match TRBD2. Germline V lookup: CDR1 SGHTA, CDR2 FQGNSA. V gave up 0 bases and J gave up 0 bases; unmatched junction bases: 7. This CDR3 comprises 17 residues. The CDR3 bases are TGTGCCAGCAGCTTAGCGTTGGGACTATCATACCAAGAGACCCAGTACTTC. Protein: CASSLALGLSYQETQYF. Filled out from reference TRBV7-2 and TRBJ2-5, the complete variable domain reads GAGVSQSPSNKVTEKGKDVELRCDPISGHTALYWYRQSLGQGLEFLIYFQGNSAPDKSGLPSDRFSAERTGGSVSTLTIQRTQQEDSAVYLCASSLALGLSYQETQYFGPGTRLLVL.

This clonotype has ten or more counts. V is TRBV7-2 and J is TRBJ1-5; no clear D gene. The CDR3 sequence is 14 residues long. V was clipped by 2 bases and J by 7 bases, with 12 bases between them. Germline lookup yields CDR1 SGHTA and CDR2 FQGNSA. This chain's CDR3 is CASSLWTREQPQHF. The CDR3 bases are TGTGCCAGCAGCTTATGGACTCGGGAACAGCCCCAGCATTTT.

V is TRBV7-2 and J is TRBJ2-2; unclear D gene. The germline V gene has CDR1 SGHTA and CDR2 FQGNSA. With 1 base removed from V and 4 bases from J, the gap between germline ends came to 10 bases. CDR3 length: 15 residues. Here the CDR3 reads CASSLDIHITGELFF. The CDR3 coding sequence is TGTGCCAGCAGCTTAGACATCCATATCACCGGGGAGCTGTTTTTT.

This chain uses TRBV25-1 with TRBJ2-7, with D unclear. V lost 4 bases and J lost 6, with 13 bases in between. Germline CDR1 MGHDK, CDR2 SYGVNS. The CDR3 extends over 13 amino acids. The CDR3 coding sequence is TGTGCCAGCAGTGCGAACCCCCTAGGCGAGCAGTACTTC. Protein sequence: CASSANPLGEQYF.

This clonotype showed up many times. This sequence joins TRBV10-3 and TRBJ1-1; 9 nucleotides line up with TRBD1. CDR3 length: 16 amino acids. Germline V lookup: CDR1 ENHRY, CDR2 SYGVKD. V trimming: 2 bases; J trimming: 5 bases; junction bases outside the gene matches: 9. Here the CDR3 reads CAISEAPGTGLTEAFF. CDR3 nucleotides: TGTGCCATCAGTGAGGCTCCCGGGACAGGGTTGACTGAAGCTTTCTTT.

This clonotype appeared many times. This chain joins TRBV7-8 and TRBJ1-5; tentatively, D is TRBD1 (5 bases). Germline V lookup: CDR1 SGHVS, CDR2 FQNEAQ. The CDR3 spans 16 residues. With 5 bases removed from V and 4 bases from J, the gap between germline ends came to 18 bases. CDR3 amino acids: CASSRGPGGVNQPQHF. The CDR3 nucleotides read TGTGCCAGCAGCCGAGGTCCGGGGGGTGTAAATCAGCCCCAGCATTTT.

Ten or more counts support this clonotype. The chain recombines TRBV7-2 with TRBJ2-5, with D possibly matching TRBD1 (6 bases). The CDR3 covers 15 residues. Germline V gene sequence: CDR1 SGHTA, CDR2 FQGNSA. With 5 bases removed from V and 2 bases from J, the gap between germline ends came to 15 bases. The CDR3 coding sequence is TGTGCCAGCAGCAGATCCGGGACACCACAAGAGACCCAGTACTTC. It codes for CASSRSGTPQETQYF.

The chain recombines TRBV6-5 with TRBJ1-4; 8 bases agree with TRBD1. Germline CDR1 and CDR2: MNHEY and SVGAGI. With 5 bases clipped from V and 8 bases from J, the junction kept 10 bases outside the gene matches. The CDR3 extends over 15 amino acids. The CDR3 here is CASSPPRGQGEKLFF. The CDR3 coding sequence is TGTGCCAGCAGTCCCCCCAGGGGGCAGGGAGAAAAACTGTTTTTT.

J is TRBJ2-7 and V is TRBV29-1, with 7 bases fitting TRBD1. CDR3 length equals 15 residues. CDR1 SQVTM and CDR2 ANQGSEA come from the germline V gene. V trimming: 4 bases; J trimming: 3 bases; junction bases outside the gene matches: 12. The CDR3 is CSVVIRGQQNYEQYF. DNA for the CDR3: TGCAGCGTTGTTATTCGGGGACAGCAAAACTACGAGCAGTACTTC.